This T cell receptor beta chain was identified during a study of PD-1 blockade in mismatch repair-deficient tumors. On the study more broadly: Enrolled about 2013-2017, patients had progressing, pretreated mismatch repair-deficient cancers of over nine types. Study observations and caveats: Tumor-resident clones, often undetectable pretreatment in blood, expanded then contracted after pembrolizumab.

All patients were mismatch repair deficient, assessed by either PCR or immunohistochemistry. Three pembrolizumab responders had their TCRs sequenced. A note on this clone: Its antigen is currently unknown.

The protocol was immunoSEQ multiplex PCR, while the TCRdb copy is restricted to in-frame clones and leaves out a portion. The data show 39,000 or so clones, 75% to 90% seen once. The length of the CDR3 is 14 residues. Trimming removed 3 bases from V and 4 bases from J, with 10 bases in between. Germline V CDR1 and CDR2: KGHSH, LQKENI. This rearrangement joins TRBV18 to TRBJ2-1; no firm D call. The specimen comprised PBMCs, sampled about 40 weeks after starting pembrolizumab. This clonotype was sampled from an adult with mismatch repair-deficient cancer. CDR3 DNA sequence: TGTGCCAGCTCACCGTGGGCAGTTTACAATGAGCAGTTCTTC. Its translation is CASSPWAVYNEQFF.